Each of the 21 T cell receptor beta chains below was sequenced from the same sample in a study of blood T cell repertoires in COVID-19. Using immunoSEQ multiplex PCR, the repertoire was profiled, and TCRdb retains in-frame clones only, with some absent. The sample lists roughly 160,000 clones; 80% to 85% were seen once. Sequencing used peripheral blood. These receptors were taken from a man aged 18-30 years with active or convalescent COVID-19.

The rearrangement joins TRBV9 to TRBJ2-5, with 11 bases that match TRBD2. The CDR3 covers 15 residues. In germline, CDR1 is SGDLS, CDR2 YYNGEE. Trimming at V came to 2 bases and at J to 2 bases, leaving 2 bases not matched to a gene. The DNA for the CDR3 is TGTGCCAGCAGCGTGGGGACTAGCGGACAAGAGACCCAGTACTTC. Its translation: CASSVGTSGQETQYF.

The CDR3 nucleotides are TGTGCCAGCAGCTTGAAACAGCGGCAGCATCGTAATTCACCCCTCCACTTT. Translation gives CASSLKQRQHRNSPLHF. This chain uses TRBV11-3 with TRBJ1-6, with D uncertain. With 3 bases removed from V and 6 bases from J, the gap between germline ends came to 18 bases. Germline V lookup: CDR1 SGHNT, CDR2 YENEEA. There are 17 residues in the CDR3.

The V and J genes are TRBV2 and TRBJ1-2, with TRBD1 matching over 7 bases. Per the germline V gene, CDR1 is SNHLY and CDR2 is FYNNEI. J was trimmed by 5 bases and V by 3 bases; bases with no gene match: 9. There are 15 residues in the CDR3. Written as DNA, the CDR3 is TGTGCCAGCAGTGACAGGGGGAGTGAAGCTTATGGCTACACCTTC. Translating it yields CASSDRGSEAYGYTF.

The genes are TRBV5-6 and TRBJ1-1, with D tentatively TRBD1 (6 bases). V was cut by 1 base and J by 6 bases, with 10 bases left in between. This CDR3 comprises 13 residues. Germline CDR1 is SGHDT and CDR2 is YYEEEE. Here the CDR3 DNA reads TGTGCCAGCAGCTTGACAGGGATCCCTGAAGCTTTCTTT. It encodes CASSLTGIPEAFF.

The rearrangement links TRBV19 to TRBJ1-2; 7 bases are shared with TRBD1. Unmatched junction bases numbered 22, after V lost 5 bases and J lost 1 base. This CDR3 comprises 20 residues. Germline V gives CDR1 LNHDA, CDR2 SQIVND (reference sequence). The CDR3 reads CASSPALGTGVNGGNYGYTF. The CDR3 DNA follows: TGTGCCAGTAGTCCCGCCCTGGGTACAGGGGTTAACGGAGGTAACTATGGCTACACCTTC.

The chain recombines TRBV6-5 with TRBJ2-3; D may be TRBD1 (6 bases). V was clipped by 2 bases and J by 10 bases, with 13 bases between them. Per the germline V gene, CDR1 is MNHEY and CDR2 is SVGAGI. This CDR3 is built from 13 residues. CDR3 region: CASSYQGPNAQYF. The DNA for the CDR3 is TGTGCCAGCAGTTACCAGGGGCCAAATGCGCAGTATTTT.

The chain combines TRBV15 with TRBJ2-7, with 8 bases lining up with TRBD1. Germline assignment: CDR1 LNHNV and CDR2 YYDKDF (reference sequence). The CDR3 contains 16 residues. V gave up 0 bases and J gave up 3 bases; unmatched junction bases: 7. The CDR3, as DNA: TGTGCCACCAGCAGAGATCGTGGACAGGGCGGCTACGAGCAGTACTTC. Translating gives CATSRDRGQGGYEQYF.

This clone was detected only a few times. The chain has TRBV28 and TRBJ2-7; 7 nucleotides match TRBD1. This CDR3 has 14 residues. Germline V lookup: CDR1 MDHEN, CDR2 SYDVKM. J was trimmed by 7 bases and V by 5 bases; bases with no gene match: 11. The CDR3 protein is CASSRRTGDREQYF. As DNA, the CDR3 is TGTGCCAGCAGTCGGAGAACAGGGGATCGGGAGCAGTACTTC.

The CDR3 loop reads CSASPFSGRFVETQYF. DNA of the CDR3: TGCAGTGCTAGTCCCTTTAGCGGGAGGTTCGTGGAGACCCAGTACTTC. The rearrangement uses TRBV20-1 and TRBJ2-5; 10 bases line up with TRBD2. CDR1 DFQATT and CDR2 SNEGSKA come from the germline V gene (reference sequence). CDR3 length: 16 residues. Unmatched junction bases numbered 12, after V lost 3 bases and J lost 5 bases.

V is TRBV10-3 and J is TRBJ1-2; 7 bases match TRBD1. CDR3 length: 14 amino acids. V shed 2 bases, J shed 4 bases, and the junction held 4 bases outside the gene matches. CDR1 and CDR2 from the germline V gene are ENHRY and SYGVKD. The CDR3, as DNA: TGTGCCATCAGTGAGGAACAGGGGTTCTATGGCTACACCTTC. Translating gives CAISEEQGFYGYTF.

This chain connects TRBV6-2 or TRBV6-3 to TRBJ2-7; 9 nucleotides align to TRBD2. Germline trimming cut 3 bases from V and 5 bases from J; bases unmatched to any gene: 8. Germline V CDR1 and CDR2: MNHEY, SVGEGT. The CDR3 loop spans 15 amino acids. CDR3 bases: TGTGCCAGCAGTTATAGCGGGAGAGGATCCCACGAGCAGTACTTC. Translation: CASSYSGRGSHEQYF.

This clone came up once. The chain has TRBV5-4 and TRBJ2-5, with TRBD1 matching 7 bases. The ends lost 0 bases at V and 4 bases at J; junction bases unmatched: 9. Per the germline V gene, CDR1 is SGHNT and CDR2 is YYREEE (reference sequence). This CDR3 contains 16 residues. CDR3 in amino acids: CASSLGQGPGGETQYF. CDR3 in DNA: TGTGCCAGCAGCTTGGGACAGGGTCCCGGAGGAGAGACCCAGTACTTC.

This chain links TRBV2 with TRBJ1-2; D may be TRBD1 (6 bases). Deletions cut 8 bases from V and 6 bases from J, with 13 bases between. The CDR3 totals 12 residues. Germline CDR1 and CDR2: SNHLY and FYNNEI. The CDR3 DNA sequence: TGTGCCAGCGAACAGGGACGGAATGGCTACACCTTC. Its protein product is CASEQGRNGYTF.

This clone was detected only once. This chain links TRBV10-3 with TRBJ1-1, with D possibly matching TRBD1 (5 bases). In germline, CDR1 is ENHRY, CDR2 SYGVKD. With 10 bases removed from V and 1 base from J, the gap between germline ends came to 13 bases. The CDR3 length is 13 residues. CDR3 DNA sequence: TGTGCCACCTCGGCAGGGTCGAACACTGAAGCTTTCTTT. Amino acids: CATSAGSNTEAFF.

The chain carries TRBV6-1 and TRBJ2-5; TRBD1 is a possible D gene (6 bases). The germline V and J ends were trimmed by 3 bases and 2 bases, with 13 bases remaining between them. The germline V gene encodes CDR1 MNHNS and CDR2 SASEGT. The CDR3 spans 15 residues. Here the CDR3 reads CASSDIGRGQETQYF. The CDR3 nucleotides are TGTGCCAGCAGTGATATCGGCAGGGGACAAGAGACCCAGTACTTC.

J is TRBJ2-7 and V is TRBV18, with 14 bases aligning to TRBD2. The germline V gene encodes CDR1 KGHSH and CDR2 LQKENI. The CDR3 spans 24 residues. J gave up 3 bases and V 2 bases, and 27 bases lay outside the gene matches. CDR3 sequence reads: CASSPNPRGQAGTSGGRPFYEQYF. CDR3 sequence (DNA): TGTGCCAGCTCACCAAACCCCAGAGGACAAGCCGGGACTAGCGGGGGCCGCCCTTTCTACGAGCAGTACTTC.

The chain couples TRBV7-2 to TRBJ2-1, with 9 positions matching TRBD2. The germline gives CDR1 SGHTA, CDR2 FQGNSA. This CDR3 is built from 11 residues. The J segment lost 13 bases and the V segment lost 7 bases, leaving 5 bases of the junction unmatched. CDR3 coding DNA: TGTGCCAGCACCCAGCGGGGGGATCAGTTCTTC. Protein product: CASTQRGDQFF.

The chain employs TRBV18 and TRBJ2-5; 12 bases line up with TRBD2. Germline trimming cut 5 bases from V and 4 bases from J; bases unmatched to any gene: 2. The CDR3 has 14 residues. In germline, CDR1 is KGHSH, CDR2 LQKENI. The CDR3 nucleotides are TGTGCCAGCTCAATGACTAGCGGGGGAGAGACCCAGTACTTC. This encodes CASSMTSGGETQYF.

This clone was observed a handful of times. In DNA, the CDR3 is TGCGCCACCTCACAGGGGGTGGAGAATGAGCAGTTCTTC. Translating it yields CATSQGVENEQFF. V gene TRBV10-2 combines with J gene TRBJ2-1; 8 bases match TRBD1. V shed 10 bases and J 7 bases; nucleotides not matched to a gene: 9. The germline CDR1 and CDR2 sequences are WSHSY and SAAADI. This CDR3 spans 13 amino acids.

The genes are TRBV30 and TRBJ1-2; TRBD1 aligns across 8 bases. The CDR3 is 17 residues long. The J segment lost 6 bases and the V segment lost 1 base, leaving 16 bases of the junction unmatched. CDR1 GTSNPN and CDR2 SVGIG come from the germline V gene (reference sequence). The CDR3 reads CAWSESGTGWSLHGYTF. Written as DNA, the CDR3 is TGTGCCTGGAGTGAATCCGGGACAGGCTGGTCTCTCCATGGCTACACCTTC.

The chain joins TRBV19 to TRBJ1-2; a weak D match, TRBD1 (5 bases). V was clipped by 3 bases and J by 2 bases, with 7 bases between them. The V gene's germline CDR1 is LNHDA and CDR2 SQIVND (reference sequence). This CDR3 has 13 residues. CDR3: CASSIRQNYGYTF. The DNA for the CDR3 is TGTGCCAGTAGTATCCGACAGAACTATGGCTACACCTTC.